The present T cell receptor (beta chain) was sequenced within a study of technical replicates of blood from a handful of donors. Method: immunoSEQ multiplex PCR; TCRdb's copy keeps in-frame clones and lacks some. The data contain 60,000 to 80,000 clones, roughly 92% of them seen just once; the ten biggest clones take up 4.7%. Trimming cost V 1 base and J 2 bases; bases outside gene matches: 8. CDR3 length equals 17 residues. The germline V gene encodes CDR1 LNHNV and CDR2 YYDKDF (reference sequence). This sequence originates from a human donor in good health. Some clones in this sample may be carry-over from other donors' samples. V usage is TRBV15 and J usage is TRBJ2-7; 10 nucleotides agree with TRBD2. What was sequenced was PBMCs. CDR3 amino acids: CATSRGSGGRLPYEQYF. CDR3 bases: TGTGCCACCAGCAGAGGTAGCGGGGGGCGCCTCCCCTACGAGCAGTACTTC.